The next 30 T cell receptor beta chains were all read from a single sample in a study of cytomegalovirus exposure and HLA in healthy donors. The PCR was carried out with 60 Vbeta primers and 13 Jbeta primers. Measured with immunoSEQ multiplex PCR; TCRdb has only the in-frame clones, and not every one. Among under 200,000 clones listed, around 82% were seen once. Sequenced sample: PBMCs. All receptors come from a boy younger than 18 in good health and CMV-seronegative.

The CDR3 bases are TGTGCCAGCAGCACCGGTAGGGCAGGGTCAGGCTACGAGCAGTACTTC. It yields the protein CASSTGRAGSGYEQYF. This chain links TRBV7-9 with TRBJ2-7, with D possibly TRBD1 on 5 matching bases. Germline V gene lookup returns CDR1 SEHNR and CDR2 FQNEAQ (reference sequence). This CDR3 is built from 16 residues. V lost 5 bases and J 3 bases, leaving 20 bases between the germline ends.

This clone appeared once. The V call is TRBV9, the J call TRBJ2-7; 7 nucleotides line up with TRBD2. The germline CDR1 and CDR2 sequences are SGDLS and YYNGEE. The junction had 3 bases not matched to a gene; V was cut back by 1 base and J by 2 bases. CDR3 size: 14 residues. CDR3 sequence: CASSVMGGAYEQYF. The CDR3 DNA reads as TGTGCCAGCAGCGTAATGGGGGGGGCCTACGAGCAGTACTTC.

The chain recombines TRBV30 with TRBJ1-2; 8 bases align to TRBD1. Germline values: CDR1 GTSNPN, CDR2 SVGIG (reference sequence). With V trimmed by 4 bases and J by 7 bases, 2 bases remained unmatched. This CDR3 is 11 amino acids long. CDR3 loop: CAWTGGRGYTF. The DNA for the CDR3 is TGTGCCTGGACAGGGGGCCGTGGCTACACCTTC.

This clone was found once. The V gene is TRBV18, the J gene TRBJ2-5; TRBD1 matches at 7 bases. CDR1 KGHSH and CDR2 LQKENI come from the germline V gene. Unmatched junction bases numbered 3, after V lost 6 bases and J lost 2 bases. The CDR3 sequence is 13 residues long. This chain's CDR3 is CASSPGQQETQYF. The CDR3 DNA sequence: TGTGCCAGCTCCCCGGGACAGCAAGAGACCCAGTACTTC.

This sequence joins TRBV27 and TRBJ1-2; D might be TRBD1 (5 bases). The CDR3 consists of 14 residues. V dropped 4 bases and J dropped 0 bases, with 9 bases sitting between them. CDR1 and CDR2 from the germline V gene are MNHEY and SMNVEV (reference sequence). CDR3 DNA: TGTGCCAGCAGTTCTGACAGAGCTAACTATGGCTACACCTTC. Protein sequence: CASSSDRANYGYTF.

The rearrangement joins TRBV5-1 to TRBJ1-2, with a weak D call TRBD1 (6 bases). The V end was cut by 4 bases, the J end by 7 bases, with 11 bases between. The CDR3 consists of 12 residues. CDR1 is SGHRS and CDR2 is YFSETQ in the germline V gene. The CDR3 DNA is TGCGCCAGCAGCCTACAGGGATTTGGCTACACCTTC. Protein: CASSLQGFGYTF.

A remark on this clone: The same CDR3 also results from other DNA sequences found in this sample. The rearrangement links TRBV11-3 to TRBJ2-3; tentative D call: TRBD1 (6 bases). Deletions cut 1 base from V and 1 base from J, with 6 bases between. Germline loops: CDR1 SGHNT, CDR2 YENEEA. The CDR3 runs 14 residues. This CDR3 reads CASSLGQGTDTQYF. The CDR3 DNA reads TGTGCCAGCAGCTTAGGACAGGGCACAGATACGCAGTATTTT.

The chain has TRBV15 and TRBJ2-3; tentatively, D is TRBD2 (6 bases). Germline V gene sequence: CDR1 LNHNV, CDR2 YYDKDF (reference sequence). The CDR3 extends over 13 amino acids. V was pared by 6 bases and J by 3 bases, with 10 bases between. The CDR3 protein is CATRSGGTDTQYF. Here the CDR3 DNA reads TGTGCCACCAGGTCCGGGGGAACAGATACGCAGTATTTT.

This clone was seen just once. The chain has TRBV6-5 and TRBJ2-3; TRBD1 agrees at 8 bases. The CDR3 loop spans 16 amino acids. V gave up 2 bases and J gave up 3 bases; unmatched junction bases: 7. CDR1 and CDR2 (germline): MNHEY, SVGAGI. CDR3 amino acids: CASSYQGAGGTDTQYF. CDR3 nucleotide sequence: TGTGCCAGCAGTTACCAGGGGGCTGGGGGAACAGATACGCAGTATTTT.

The chain is built from TRBV29-1 and TRBJ1-2; D gene unclear. The germline V gene encodes CDR1 SQVTM and CDR2 ANQGSEA. V was trimmed by 6 bases and J by 5 bases, leaving 10 bases between them. The CDR3 spans 11 residues. CDR3 sequence reads: CSVESFYGYTF. CDR3 DNA: TGCAGCGTGGAGAGTTTTTATGGCTACACCTTC. Using reference TRBV29-1 and TRBJ1-2 for the parts outside the CDR3, the full variable domain is SAVISQKPSRDICQRGTSLTIQCQVDSQVTMMFWYRQQPGQSLTLIATANQGSEATYESGFVIDKFPISRPNLTFSTLTVSNMSPEDSSIYLCSVESFYGYTFGSGTRLTVV.

This clone was counted only a few times. The chain is built from TRBV5-1 and TRBJ1-2; tentative D call: TRBD1 (5 bases). The CDR3 covers 16 residues. The germline gives CDR1 SGHRS, CDR2 YFSETQ. V lost 2 bases to trimming and J lost 3 bases, with 17 bases between them. For the CDR3, the DNA is TGCGCCAGCAGCTTACCTCCTCTGACAGTCGACTATGGCTACACCTTC. This translates into CASSLPPLTVDYGYTF.

The chain combines TRBV6-5 with TRBJ1-2; D unclear. Deletions cut 8 bases from V and 4 bases from J, with 11 bases between. The germline V gene encodes CDR1 MNHEY and CDR2 SVGAGI. CDR3 size: 12 residues. DNA for the CDR3: TGTGCCAGCGGCCTTTCTGTCTATGGCTACACCTTC. Translated, it gives CASGLSVYGYTF.

The CDR3 DNA reads as TGTGCCAGCAGCGCCCAGGGGCAGGGCACTGAAGCTTTCTTT. It encodes CASSAQGQGTEAFF. The rearrangement uses TRBV11-3 and TRBJ1-1; D is perhaps TRBD1 (6 bases). CDR1 is SGHNT, CDR2 YENEEA, per germline. The CDR3 covers 14 residues. Trimming pared 5 bases from V and 4 bases from J, leaving 14 bases between.

The V and J genes are TRBV2 and TRBJ1-1; D might be TRBD1 (5 bases). V lost 4 bases and J lost 8, with 26 bases in between. In germline, CDR1 is SNHLY, CDR2 FYNNEI. The CDR3 is 17 residues long. Here the CDR3 reads CASSGAGGRTPGSEAFF. The DNA for the CDR3 is TGTGCCAGCAGTGGGGCGGGGGGGAGGACGCCTGGTTCAGAAGCTTTCTTT.

The rearrangement uses TRBV30 and TRBJ1-1, with D perhaps matching TRBD1 (6 bases). CDR3 length: 16 residues. Germline assignment: CDR1 GTSNPN and CDR2 SVGIG (reference sequence). V lost 4 bases, J lost 7 bases, and 25 bases lay in between. In DNA, the CDR3 is TGTGCCTGGACCGAGGGGGGGAGTTTCGTACCAGGTGAAGCTTTCTTT. This sequence encodes CAWTEGGSFVPGEAFF.

This clone has a single count. The chain uses TRBV5-1 and TRBJ2-2; D possibly corresponds to TRBD2 (6 bases). Trimming shortened V by 4 bases and J by 1 base, and 11 bases separated the two germline ends. The germline V gene has CDR1 SGHRS and CDR2 YFSETQ. The length of the CDR3 is 15 residues. The CDR3 protein is CASSLGLRNTGELFF. In DNA, the CDR3 is TGCGCCAGCAGCCTGGGACTCAGGAACACCGGGGAGCTGTTTTTT.

V usage is TRBV11-2 and J usage is TRBJ2-7; TRBD1 matches at 7 bases. Germline values: CDR1 SGHAT, CDR2 FQNNGV. CDR3 length: 14 amino acids. V shed 5 bases, J shed 4 bases, and the junction held 8 bases outside the gene matches. DNA for the CDR3: TGTGCCAGCAGCCGACAGGGATTCTCTTACGAGCAGTACTTC. Amino acids: CASSRQGFSYEQYF.

The chain links TRBV11-2 to TRBJ2-3; D is unclear. From germline, CDR1 is SGHAT and CDR2 FQNNGV. V was clipped by 1 base and J by 2 bases, with 7 bases between them. The CDR3 has 14 amino acids. The CDR3 loop reads CASSLGWATDTQYF. The CDR3 DNA reads TGTGCCAGCAGCTTAGGTTGGGCCACAGATACGCAGTATTTT.

This chain joins TRBV7-3 and TRBJ2-1; D is unresolved. The CDR3 totals 12 residues. V shed 2 bases and J shed 10 bases, with 9 bases lying between them. Germline V gene sequence: CDR1 SGHTA, CDR2 FQGTGA. The CDR3 loop reads CASSLGLTEQFF. CDR3 DNA: TGTGCCAGCAGCTTAGGGCTCACCGAGCAGTTCTTC.

The gene calls are TRBV7-9 and TRBJ2-2; a possible D gene is TRBD2 (6 bases). The germline V gene has CDR1 SEHNR and CDR2 FQNEAQ (reference sequence). Trimming left V 3 bases short and J 2 bases short, with 10 bases between. The CDR3 spans 15 residues. The DNA for the CDR3 is TGTGCCAGCAGCTTTATGGGGGGAAACACCGGGGAGCTGTTTTTT. It codes for CASSFMGGNTGELFF. The whole variable domain, filled in from reference TRBV7-9 and TRBJ2-2, reads DTGVSQNPRHKITKRGQNVTFRCDPISEHNRLYWYRQTLGQGPEFLTYFQNEAQLEKSRLLSDRFSAERPKGSFSTLEIQRTEQGDSAMYLCASSFMGGNTGELFFGEGSRLTVL.

The chain is built from TRBV5-3 and TRBJ2-5; 8 positions agree with TRBD1. TRBV5-3 is marked as an open reading frame, function uncertain. The CDR3 has 15 amino acids. With V trimmed by 0 bases and J by 2 bases, 3 bases remained unmatched. The CDR3 spells CARSLGDRNQETQYF. The CDR3 DNA reads TGTGCCAGAAGCTTGGGGGACAGGAATCAAGAGACCCAGTACTTC.

V usage is TRBV2 and J usage is TRBJ1-5; D remains ambiguous. The CDR3 extends over 16 amino acids. Germline-derived CDR1 and CDR2 are SNHLY and FYNNEI. Between the trimmed V and J ends, which lost 3 bases and 5 bases, there was a span of 17 bases. DNA of the CDR3: TGTGCCAGCAGTGAGAAGAACCTTGGCCGATATCAGCCCCAGCATTTT. Its translation: CASSEKNLGRYQPQHF.

In its sample, this clone was seen once. V usage is TRBV30 and J usage is TRBJ1-2; D gene unclear. Germline V gene sequence: CDR1 GTSNPN, CDR2 SVGIG (reference sequence). The length of the CDR3 is 14 residues. The germline V and J ends were trimmed by 5 bases and 2 bases, with 15 bases remaining between them. The CDR3 DNA follows: TGTGCCTGGGTACCCCAGACAATCAACTATGGCTACACCTTC. Residues: CAWVPQTINYGYTF.

The gene calls are TRBV5-1 and TRBJ2-3, with TRBD2 matching over 8 bases. The CDR3 sequence is 14 residues long. Unmatched junction bases numbered 8, after V lost 6 bases and J lost 5 bases. Germline V gene lookup returns CDR1 SGHRS and CDR2 YFSETQ. CDR3 in amino acids: CASKGSGELDTQYF. The CDR3 DNA is TGCGCCAGCAAAGGTAGCGGGGAGCTAGATACGCAGTATTTT.

The table lists this clone with a few counts. The CDR3 reads CASSLNVGGTEAFF. In nucleotides, the CDR3 is TGCGCCAGCAGCTTAAACGTAGGGGGAACTGAAGCTTTCTTT. The chain joins TRBV5-1 to TRBJ1-1; maybe TRBD1 (6 bases). The V end was cut by 2 bases, the J end by 5 bases, with 13 bases between. This CDR3 spans 14 amino acids. Germline lookup yields CDR1 SGHRS and CDR2 YFSETQ.

V usage is TRBV28 and J usage is TRBJ2-7, with D perhaps matching TRBD1 (6 bases). The germline V and J ends were trimmed by 7 bases and 2 bases, with 15 bases remaining between them. CDR3 length: 14 amino acids. Per germline, CDR1 MDHEN and CDR2 SYDVKM. The CDR3 bases are TGTGCCAGCACCCCCATGGGGGCCCCCTACGAGCAGTACTTC. It is translated as CASTPMGAPYEQYF. The variable domain in full, completed from reference TRBV28 and TRBJ2-7, reads DVKVTQSSRYLVKRTGEKVFLECVQDMDHENMFWYRQDPGLGLRLIYFSYDVKMKEKGDIPEGYSVSREKKERFSLILESASTNQTSMYLCASTPMGAPYEQYFGPGTRLTVT.

This clone was counted a single time. The rearrangement uses TRBV30 and TRBJ1-2; perhaps TRBD1 as D (6 bases). This CDR3 spans 12 amino acids. The V gene's germline CDR1 is GTSNPN and CDR2 SVGIG (reference sequence). Trimming removed 4 bases from V and 7 bases from J, with 13 bases in between. The DNA of the CDR3 is TGTGCCTGGACTCAGGGGATTGCTGGCTACACCTTC. Encoded protein: CAWTQGIAGYTF.

The chain links TRBV30 to TRBJ1-1; unclear D gene. This CDR3 region has 13 residues. Trimming stripped 0 bases from V and 3 bases from J, with 8 bases between. Germline CDR1 is GTSNPN and CDR2 is SVGIG (reference sequence). The CDR3 nucleotides are TGTGCCTGGAGTGTTGGTAGTGACACTGAAGCTTTCTTT. The encoded protein is CAWSVGSDTEAFF.

The genes are TRBV2 and TRBJ2-7; weak D call: TRBD1 (6 bases). CDR3 size: 13 residues. V was shortened by 7 bases and J by 1 base, with 11 bases between the two germline ends. Germline V CDR1 and CDR2: SNHLY, FYNNEI. As DNA, the CDR3 is TGTGCCAGCAATCTACAGGGTTCCTACGAGCAGTACTTC. Its protein is CASNLQGSYEQYF.

This clone appeared a single time. The V and J genes are TRBV9 and TRBJ2-7; no definite D call. Germline loops: CDR1 SGDLS, CDR2 YYNGEE. Between the trimmed V and J ends, which lost 4 bases and 3 bases, there was a span of 11 bases. There are 13 residues in the CDR3. This CDR3 is CASSYQADYEQYF. The CDR3 nucleotides read TGTGCCAGCAGCTATCAGGCTGACTACGAGCAGTACTTC. Looking up the rest from reference TRBV9 and TRBJ2-7 gives the full variable domain: DSGVTQTPKHLITATGQRVTLRCSPRSGDLSVYWYQQSLDQGLQFLIQYYNGEERAKGNILERFSAQQFPDLHSELNLSSLELGDSALYFCASSYQADYEQYFGPGTRLTVT.